Many counts were recorded for the clone carrying this TCR beta chain. The data derive from a study of T cell repertoires in cytomegalovirus infection. Across the whole study: In public TCR beta signatures, there were indications of both CMV infection and matching HLA type.

TCRdb re-called the reads through MiXCR, storing one row per CDR3 protein. The sample includes 450,000 to 550,000 distinct CDR3 sequences, about 15% seen only once; the top ten take roughly a quarter. V lost 3 bases and J lost 0, with 12 bases in between. The germline V gene has CDR1 SGDLS and CDR2 YYNGEE. The CDR3 has 15 amino acids. V usage is TRBV9 and J usage is TRBJ1-1; TRBD1 is a possible D gene (5 bases). The TCR sequence derives from a human donor in good health (CMV status not recorded). Some clones in this sample may be carry-over from other donors' samples. Sequenced: CD8+ T cells from PBMCs. The CDR3 is CASSGGGRMNTEAFF. DNA of the CDR3: TGTGCCAGCAGCGGGGGGGGGAGAATGAACACTGAAGCTTTCTTT.